The clone carrying this T cell receptor beta chain was detected ten times or more. The time point here: after trial treatment. Sample treatment: LDRT plus nivolumab, ipilimumab, low-dose cyclophosphamide and aspirin (RACIN trial). This sample is part of a study of low-dose radiotherapy and immunotherapy resistance in tumors. Study as a whole: The patients were given nivolumab 240 mg every two weeks and ipilimumab 1 mg/kg every six weeks, through an intravenous route.

From germline, CDR1 is SGHRS and CDR2 YFSETQ. V was trimmed by 2 bases and J by 2 bases, leaving 3 bases between them. The CDR3 sequence is 12 residues long. TRAV- and TRBV-specific primers were used for first-strand cDNA, which covered alpha and beta chains. PCR amplification of the TCRs was performed with Phusion for 20 PCR cycles, and it relied on a constant-region primer together with a V-primer adapter. In vitro transcription served to amplify the mRNA that had been isolated. In TCRdb, the reads were re-called with MiXCR into one record per CDR3 protein. The data contain more than 70,000 distinct CDR3 sequences, 20% of them singletons.

The source material was PBMCs, sampled after low-dose radiotherapy plus immunotherapy. This clonotype originated in a female donor with ovarian cancer. The chain carries TRBV5-1 and TRBJ2-3; no clear D. CDR3 sequence (DNA): TGCGCCAGCAGCTTAAACACAGATACGCAGTATTTT. This codes for CASSLNTDTQYF.